Listed here are 25 T cell receptor beta chains from one sample, sequenced in a study of shared clonotypes between healthy human individuals. Some clones are missing from TCRdb's copy, which holds only in-frame ones; the method was immunoSEQ multiplex PCR. Seen here are about 590,000 clones, roughly 96% observed once, and the top ten hold over 0.09%. Terminally differentiated effector memory CD45RA+ cells were left out of the naive CD8 fraction, which was CD45RO-negative and positively selected for CCR7. Specimen: naive CD8+ T cells sorted from blood. These receptors were collected from a woman under 40 in good health.

V and J are TRBV27 and TRBJ2-7; D unresolved. Germline V gene data show CDR1 as MNHEY and CDR2 as SMNVEV (reference sequence). The CDR3 is 12 residues long. The V end lost 6 bases, the J end lost 2 bases, and 8 bases lay between the germline ends. DNA of the CDR3: TGTGCCAGCAGACTCGGTCCCTACGAGCAGTACTTC. This gives the protein CASRLGPYEQYF.

This sequence joins TRBV5-1 and TRBJ2-7; D is uncertain. Trimming removed 0 bases at V and 3 bases at J, with 16 bases between. This CDR3 has 16 amino acids. CDR1 SGHRS and CDR2 YFSETQ come from the germline V gene. The CDR3 loop reads CASSLGGSNPNYEQYF. The CDR3 coding sequence is TGCGCCAGCAGCTTGGGAGGCTCCAACCCCAACTACGAGCAGTACTTC. Based on the CDR3 plus reference TRBV5-1 and TRBJ2-7, the full variable domain is KAGVTQTPRYLIKTRGQQVTLSCSPISGHRSVSWYQQTPGQGLQFLFEYFSETQRNKGNFPGRFSGRQFSNSRSEMNVSTLELGDSALYLCASSLGGSNPNYEQYFGPGTRLTVT.

This clone was found once. The chain is built from TRBV27 and TRBJ2-3, with 10 nucleotides matching TRBD2. CDR1 is MNHEY, CDR2 SMNVEV, per germline (reference sequence). The CDR3 is 15 residues long. Germline trimming cut 8 bases from V and 8 bases from J; bases unmatched to any gene: 13. CDR3 sequence reads: CASRWLAGDWSTQYF. CDR3 DNA sequence: TGTGCCAGCCGCTGGCTAGCGGGAGATTGGAGTACGCAGTATTTT.

This chain joins TRBV28 and TRBJ2-1, with D possibly TRBD2 on 5 matching bases. Germline V gene sequence: CDR1 MDHEN, CDR2 SYDVKM. V was cut by 1 base and J by 7 bases, with 8 bases left in between. The CDR3 length is 13 residues. The CDR3 spells CASSLFRGNEQFF. DNA of the CDR3: TGTGCCAGCAGTTTATTTCGGGGAAATGAGCAGTTCTTC. The full variable domain, completed using reference TRBV28 and TRBJ2-1, is DVKVTQSSRYLVKRTGEKVFLECVQDMDHENMFWYRQDPGLGLRLIYFSYDVKMKEKGDIPEGYSVSREKKERFSLILESASTNQTSMYLCASSLFRGNEQFFGPGTRLTVL.

The chain has TRBV9 and TRBJ1-1; D remains unclear. V was cut by 0 bases and J by 2 bases, with 11 bases left in between. The germline CDR1 and CDR2 sequences are SGDLS and YYNGEE. The CDR3 sequence is 15 residues long. The CDR3 coding sequence is TGTGCCAGCAGCGTAGGGGTAGCGACAAACACTGAAGCTTTCTTT. Residues: CASSVGVATNTEAFF.

The genes are TRBV9 and TRBJ2-7; D not resolved. The CDR3 is made up of 15 amino acids. The germline V gene encodes CDR1 SGDLS and CDR2 YYNGEE. V was shortened by 4 bases and J by 0 bases, with 14 bases between the two germline ends. CDR3 sequence: CASSPSPLLSYEQYF. In DNA, the CDR3 is TGTGCCAGCAGCCCCAGCCCCCTACTCTCCTACGAGCAGTACTTC.

The chain links TRBV27 to TRBJ1-1; D call uncertain. Trimming stripped 1 base from V and 1 base from J, with 16 bases between. Germline V gives CDR1 MNHEY, CDR2 SMNVEV (reference sequence). This CDR3 spans 17 amino acids. The CDR3 here is CASSLFFGSETNTEAFF. The CDR3 DNA sequence: TGTGCCAGCAGTTTATTTTTTGGGTCCGAGACGAACACTGAAGCTTTCTTT.

This chain joins TRBV28 and TRBJ1-1; 8 nucleotides align to TRBD1. Per germline, CDR1 MDHEN and CDR2 SYDVKM. The CDR3 spans 14 residues. V trimming: 6 bases; J trimming: 5 bases; junction bases outside the gene matches: 8. CDR3 nucleotides: TGTGCCAGCAGCGTGACAGGGGTAGGGACTGAAGCTTTCTTT. Protein: CASSVTGVGTEAFF.

V gene TRBV7-9 combines with J gene TRBJ2-5; weak D call: TRBD2 (5 bases). The DNA end favors TRBJ2-7, so the J call may be wrong. This CDR3 is 13 amino acids long. Germline-derived CDR1 and CDR2 are SEHNR and FQNEAQ (reference sequence). Here the CDR3 reads CASSAGTDYEQYF. As DNA, the CDR3 is TGTGCCAGCAGCGCGGGCACTGACTACGAGCAGTACTTC.

This chain links TRBV6-6 with TRBJ2-5; 9 positions agree with TRBD2. CDR1 is MNHNY, CDR2 SVGAGI, per germline (reference sequence). The ends lost 6 bases at V and 3 bases at J; junction bases unmatched: 5. This CDR3 region has 14 residues. The CDR3, as DNA: TGTGCCAGCAGCCGACTAGCGGCCAAAGAGACCCAGTACTTC. It encodes CASSRLAAKETQYF.

On this clone: Different DNA sequences within this sample yield the same CDR3. This rearrangement joins TRBV6-5 to TRBJ2-1; no firm D call. The V gene lost 0 bases and the J gene lost 7 bases, with 7 bases spanning the gap. This CDR3 is 13 amino acids long. Germline V gene sequence: CDR1 MNHEY, CDR2 SVGAGI. The CDR3 DNA reads TGTGCCAGCAGTTACTCGCGTGGGAATGAGCAGTTCTTC. Amino acids: CASSYSRGNEQFF.

The CDR3: CASSLFLEREGNYEQYF. In nucleotides, the CDR3 is TGTGCCAGCAGCCTCTTCCTCGAGCGGGAGGGGAACTACGAGCAGTACTTC. The chain carries TRBV4-2 and TRBJ2-7, with 10 bases lining up with TRBD2. This CDR3 is 17 amino acids long. CDR1 and CDR2 from the germline V gene are LGHNA and YNFKEQ. The trim removed 4 bases at V and 3 bases at J, leaving 12 bases unmatched.

The CDR3 DNA is TGTGCCAGCAGCAACTTAGGGGGGGCAAACTCTGGGGCCAACGTCCTGACTTTC. This sequence encodes CASSNLGGANSGANVLTF. The chain combines TRBV21-1 with TRBJ2-6; the tabulated D call, TRBD2, remains unverified against the DNA. TRBV21-1 is labeled a pseudogene. The CDR3 runs to 18 residues.

The chain recombines TRBV28 with TRBJ2-1; TRBD2 aligns across 8 bases. The ends lost 5 bases at V and 7 bases at J; junction bases unmatched: 13. Germline CDR1 and CDR2: MDHEN and SYDVKM. CDR3 size: 16 residues. Here the CDR3 DNA reads TGTGCCAGCAGTACAGAGCGGGAGACCAGTTGGAATGAGCAGTTCTTC. It specifies CASSTERETSWNEQFF.

J is TRBJ2-1 and V is TRBV6-1; 12 nucleotides align to TRBD2. V was pared by 3 bases and J by 4 bases, with 10 bases of the junction left unmatched. CDR1 and CDR2 (germline): MNHNS, SASEGT. The CDR3 is 18 residues long. The CDR3 loop is CASSEGLGLAGWYNEQFF. The CDR3, as DNA: TGTGCCAGCAGTGAGGGGTTAGGACTAGCGGGATGGTACAATGAGCAGTTCTTC.

The genes are TRBV28 and TRBJ2-1; 11 bases are shared with TRBD2. The CDR3 totals 15 residues. Germline V gene data show CDR1 as MDHEN and CDR2 as SYDVKM. The V segment lost 5 bases and the J segment 8 bases; nucleotides outside the gene matches: 8. CDR3 region: CASSRRTSGFDEQFF. Here the CDR3 DNA reads TGTGCCAGCAGTCGACGGACTAGCGGGTTCGATGAGCAGTTCTTC. The full variable domain, its missing parts supplied by reference TRBV28 and TRBJ2-1, is DVKVTQSSRYLVKRTGEKVFLECVQDMDHENMFWYRQDPGLGLRLIYFSYDVKMKEKGDIPEGYSVSREKKERFSLILESASTNQTSMYLCASSRRTSGFDEQFFGPGTRLTVL.

The chain uses TRBV6-1 and TRBJ1-2; maybe TRBD1 (5 bases). Germline assignment: CDR1 MNHNS and CDR2 SASEGT. The CDR3 extends over 12 amino acids. V gave up 8 bases and J gave up 8 bases, with 15 bases separating them. The CDR3 DNA sequence: TGTGCCAGCCTAGAATGGGGGAGCGGCTACACCTTC. Protein: CASLEWGSGYTF.

This clone was observed a handful of times. The chain combines TRBV7-6 with TRBJ2-7, with D uncertain. Deletions cut 5 bases from V and 3 bases from J, with 11 bases between. CDR3 length equals 13 residues. Germline CDR1 is SGHVS and CDR2 is FNYEAQ. Here the CDR3 reads CASSLEVDYEQYF. The CDR3 coding sequence is TGTGCCAGCAGCCTCGAAGTTGACTACGAGCAGTACTTC.

J is TRBJ2-1 and V is TRBV5-6; 7 positions match TRBD2. Trimming at V came to 1 base and at J to 0 bases, leaving 10 bases not matched to a gene. Germline CDR1 and CDR2: SGHDT and YYEEEE. This CDR3 is built from 18 residues. This CDR3 is CASSLLLAVTSSYNEQFF. CDR3 bases: TGTGCCAGCAGCTTGCTCCTAGCGGTCACGAGCTCCTACAATGAGCAGTTCTTC. The variable domain in full, completed from reference TRBV5-6 and TRBJ2-1, reads DAGVTQSPTHLIKTRGQQVTLRCSPKSGHDTVSWYQQALGQGPQFIFQYYEEEERQRGNFPDRFSGHQFPNYSSELNVNALLLGDSALYLCASSLLLAVTSSYNEQFFGPGTRLTVL.

The rearrangement links TRBV29-1 to TRBJ2-1; D gene unclear. The CDR3 is made up of 15 amino acids. V was trimmed by 3 bases and J by 1 base, leaving 13 bases between them. The germline V gene encodes CDR1 SQVTM and CDR2 ANQGSEA. The CDR3 nucleotides read TGCAGCGTTGACGACCCCCGCGGTTCCTACAATGAGCAGTTCTTC. Protein sequence: CSVDDPRGSYNEQFF.

This chain joins TRBV7-9 and TRBJ2-7, with TRBD2 matching 10 bases. The CDR3 extends over 16 amino acids. With 0 bases clipped from V and 5 bases from J, the junction kept 7 bases outside the gene matches. The germline V gene encodes CDR1 SEHNR and CDR2 FQNEAQ (reference sequence). CDR3 loop: CASSLAFSGRIHEQYF. The CDR3 DNA reads TGTGCCAGCAGCTTAGCTTTTAGCGGGAGGATCCACGAGCAGTACTTC.

The rearrangement joins TRBV5-6 to TRBJ1-3, with TRBD1 as a possible D gene (6 bases). Germline CDR1 and CDR2: SGHDT and YYEEEE. This CDR3 has 14 residues. V dropped 1 base and J dropped 6 bases, with 11 bases sitting between them. The CDR3 loop reads CASSLWGLENTIYF. The CDR3 DNA reads as TGTGCCAGCAGCTTGTGGGGGCTTGAAAACACCATATATTTT. The full variable domain, with the rest looked up from reference TRBV5-6 and TRBJ1-3, is DAGVTQSPTHLIKTRGQQVTLRCSPKSGHDTVSWYQQALGQGPQFIFQYYEEEERQRGNFPDRFSGHQFPNYSSELNVNALLLGDSALYLCASSLWGLENTIYFGEGSWLTVV.

This chain uses TRBV6-1 with TRBJ2-7; the match to TRBD2 covers 14 bases. Trimming at V came to 5 bases and at J to 0 bases, leaving 9 bases not matched to a gene. This CDR3 region has 18 residues. Germline CDR1 and CDR2: MNHNS and SASEGT. The CDR3 region is CASSQGGTSGSRSYEQYF. CDR3 coding DNA: TGTGCCAGCAGTCAAGGCGGGACTAGCGGGAGCCGCTCCTACGAGCAGTACTTC.

This clone was observed a few times. The rearrangement joins TRBV4-1 to TRBJ1-5; a weak D match, TRBD1 (5 bases). Germline V gene lookup returns CDR1 MGHRA and CDR2 YSYEKL. V lost 0 bases to trimming and J lost 3 bases, with 9 bases between them. The CDR3 is 15 residues long. The CDR3 spells CASSQETGHNQPQHF. The CDR3, as DNA: TGCGCCAGCAGCCAAGAAACAGGACACAATCAGCCCCAGCATTTT.

The V and J genes are TRBV6-1 and TRBJ1-5, with D unclear. The germline gives CDR1 MNHNS, CDR2 SASEGT. The CDR3 has 15 residues. V was clipped by 6 bases and J by 3 bases, with 15 bases between them. The CDR3 sequence: CASSDDPGINQPQHF. The CDR3 region has the DNA TGTGCCAGCAGCGACGACCCGGGTATCAATCAGCCCCAGCATTTT.